This TCR beta chain was recovered during a study of T cells in Graves' hyperthyroidism and ophthalmopathy. Ahead of any ophthalmopathy symptoms, the blood sample was obtained at the first diagnosis of hyperthyroidism. PBMCs were sourced from approximately 9.3 ml fresh peripheral blood. This clonotype appeared many times. Its target is unknown. Regarding the study as a whole: A model of 13 V-J pairs discriminated ophthalmopathy from stable hyperthyroidism.

V shed 5 bases, J shed 7 bases, and the junction held 15 bases outside the gene matches. The germline V gene encodes CDR1 SGHKS and CDR2 YYEKEE (reference sequence). The CDR3 consists of 16 residues. TCR beta CDR3 regions were amplified from RNA. TCR CDR3 regions were first amplified by RT-PCR with HTBI primers. TCRdb re-called the multiplex PCR reads through MiXCR, storing one row per CDR3 protein. The data hold hundreds of thousands of distinct CDR3 sequences, with approximately 19% observed a single time. Sequenced: blood. The source of this sequence is a woman between 50 and 59 years old with Graves' hyperthyroidism that later progressed to Graves' ophthalmopathy. The V and J genes are TRBV5-5 and TRBJ1-1; the match to TRBD1 covers 9 bases. CDR3 loop: CASRNRDRVPQSEAFF. In DNA form, the CDR3 reads TGTGCCAGCAGAAACCGGGACAGGGTCCCTCAAAGTGAAGCTTTCTTT.